A few counts support the clone carrying this T cell receptor beta chain. Its antigen is undetermined. The sample is drawn from a study of identical twins. Study observations and caveats: Twins' surplus sharing was weaker for beta out-of-frame sequences.

TCRdb re-derived calls from the 5' RACE reads in MiXCR, one entry per CDR3 protein. The table lists around 490,000 distinct CDR3 sequences, about 22% of them singletons. The CDR3 runs to 13 residues. Germline values: CDR1 SEHNR, CDR2 FQNEAQ (reference sequence). V was cut by 3 bases and J by 4 bases, with 10 bases left in between. These data are also associated with another study on yellow fever vaccine responses in identical twins.

The chain recombines TRBV7-9 with TRBJ2-7; D is uncertain. Sequenced: CD4+ T cells sorted from blood. The TCR comes from a woman between 18 and 29 years old in good health. In nucleotides, the CDR3 is TGTGCCAGCAGCTTGGGCAGTCCATACGAGCAGTACTTC. Its protein is CASSLGSPYEQYF.